This T cell receptor beta chain came from a study of long-term antiretroviral therapy in people with HIV. At minimum, one pre-ART and two post-ART PBMC samples were obtained from each donor. Run at survey level, the immunoSEQ assay was version v3.0. It was about 35,000-55,000 T-cell genomes per sample that sequencing targeted. Some clones are missing from TCRdb's copy, which holds only in-frame ones; the method was immunoSEQ multiplex PCR. The repertoire holds 20,000 to 25,000 clones, with roughly three quarters as singletons. CDR1 is SGHNT and CDR2 is YYREEE in the germline V gene (reference sequence). The germline V and J ends were trimmed by 1 base and 7 bases, with 5 bases remaining between them. The CDR3 spans 11 residues.

The chain is built from TRBV5-4 and TRBJ2-5, with unresolved D. This TCR came from a woman aged 40 to 55 with HIV. Sequenced material: unsorted PBMCs, taken less than 1.8 years before starting antiretroviral therapy. CDR3 sequence: CASSLKGTQYF. DNA for the CDR3: TGTGCCAGCAGCTTGAAGGGGACCCAGTACTTC.